Reported below is one TCR beta chain. The data belong to a study of response to subunit inactivated influenza vaccine. Germline assignment: CDR1 SGHTA and CDR2 FQGNSA. The J segment lost 6 bases and the V segment lost 0 bases, leaving 6 bases of the junction unmatched. This CDR3 comprises 15 residues. TCRdb reprocessed the RT-PCR reads via MiXCR and lists one record per CDR3 protein. The profile covers approximately 500,000 distinct CDR3 sequences, with over 10% appearing a single time and roughly 14% taken by the ten largest. The input for sequencing was PBMCs from blood, taken roughly 46 days after vaccination. The chain carries TRBV7-2 and TRBJ2-5; 8 nucleotides align to TRBD2. This TCR was sampled from a man in his fifties or sixties who received an inactivated influenza vaccine. The CDR3 DNA sequence: TGTGCCAGCAGCTTAGCGGCGGGGGGCGCCCAGACCCAGTACTTC. It translates to CASSLAAGGAQTQYF.